Following are 11 T cell receptor beta chains from one sample sequenced in a study of monozygotic twins with inflammatory bowel disease. One entry per CDR3 protein, without DNA, is what TCRdb gives after re-calling the 5' RACE reads. The repertoire table contains under 150,000 distinct CDR3 sequences. Sequenced: blood. The receptors were gathered from a human donor with ulcerative colitis or Crohn's disease, or a healthy co-twin of an affected twin (not recorded which).

V and J are TRBV5-1 and TRBJ2-5; TCRdb indicates TRBD1, and absent DNA this call remains unverified. Germline lookup yields CDR1 SGHRS and CDR2 YFSETQ. The length of the CDR3 is 13 residues. CDR3 loop: CASRHPGLETQYF.

The gene calls are TRBV4-1 and TRBJ2-7; the D call from TCRdb, TRBD2, cannot be confirmed without DNA. Germline V gene sequence: CDR1 MGHRA, CDR2 YSYEKL. The CDR3 is 15 amino acids. This chain's CDR3 is CASSQLGLVDYEQYF.

The chain is built from TRBV30 and TRBJ1-3. The length of the CDR3 is 14 residues. Germline V gives CDR1 GTSNPN, CDR2 SVGIG (reference sequence). CDR3 sequence: CAWSKGNSGNTIYF.

This sequence joins TRBV9 and TRBJ2-1. Per germline, CDR1 SGDLS and CDR2 YYNGEE. The CDR3 has 12 amino acids. CDR3 amino acids: CASSGLEVVQFF.

V is TRBV7-9 and J is TRBJ2-7; the TCRdb D gene call, TRBD1, has no DNA to confirm it. This CDR3 has 14 amino acids. Germline-derived CDR1 and CDR2 are SEHNR and FQNEAQ (reference sequence). CDR3 region: CASSSRTGRYEQYF.

The J gene is TRBJ2-3, the V gene TRBV9; checking the TCRdb D call of TRBD1 is not possible without DNA. The V gene's germline CDR1 is SGDLS and CDR2 YYNGEE. The CDR3 extends over 14 amino acids. CDR3 sequence: CASRRGQGTDTQYF.

The gene calls are TRBV7-3 and TRBJ2-2; the D call of TRBD1 rests on TCRdb alone, since no DNA is present to check it. The germline V gene encodes CDR1 SGHTA and CDR2 FQGTGA. The CDR3 is made up of 15 amino acids. CDR3 in amino acids: CASSPETGSPGELFF.

The rearrangement links TRBV7-8 to TRBJ1-4; TCRdb returns TRBD1, unconfirmable since there is no DNA. The germline CDR1 and CDR2 sequences are SGHVS and FQNEAQ. The CDR3 contains 16 residues. CDR3 loop: CASSQNDRGMAEKLFF.

V gene TRBV30 combines with J gene TRBJ2-7; TCRdb reports TRBD1, a call that lacks DNA to check it against. The CDR3 loop spans 12 amino acids. The germline V gene has CDR1 GTSNPN and CDR2 SVGIG (reference sequence). This chain's CDR3 is CAWSVSGSEQYF.

J is TRBJ2-1 and V is TRBV20-1; TCRdb gives TRBD1 as the D gene, but with no DNA this cannot be confirmed. Germline V gene sequence: CDR1 DFQATT, CDR2 SNEGSKA (reference sequence). This CDR3 is built from 16 residues. CDR3 amino acids: CSARFLAGGPYNEQFF.

This chain links TRBV7-8 with TRBJ2-1; as DNA is missing, the TRBD2 call by TCRdb cannot be tested. The length of the CDR3 is 17 residues. Germline V gene sequence: CDR1 SGHVS, CDR2 FQNEAQ. The CDR3 spells CASSLDWLRRGYNEQFF.